The sequence of this TCR beta chain was determined in a study of T cell changes during pregnancy in multiple sclerosis. V lost 6 bases to trimming and J lost 7 bases, with 7 bases between them. In germline, CDR1 is MDHEN, CDR2 SYDVKM. The CDR3 sequence is 11 residues long. Only in-frame clones appear in the TCRdb table, and some are missing; sequencing was by immunoSEQ multiplex PCR. This sample yields around 56,000 clones, of which 75% to 95% are seen a single time; under 2.5% belongs to the top ten. The material was peripheral blood, obtained in the first trimester of pregnancy. The TCR sequence derives from a female donor in good health, enrolled as a control in a pregnancy study. This rearrangement joins TRBV28 to TRBJ2-1; maybe TRBD2 (6 bases). The CDR3 region has the DNA TGTGCCAGCAGGGAGGGGAATGAGCAGTTCTTC. Translating gives CASREGNEQFF.